The 7 T cell receptor beta chains below all came from one sample that was sequenced in a study of vaccination and CD4 T cells after COVID-19. The antigens for these receptors are not known. Treatment given: roughly ten-day PBMC culture with coronavirus spike peptide pools or control peptides (ViraFEST assay). The Oncomine TCR Beta short-read assay was applied to DNA of cultured CD4+ T cells. A single record per CDR3 protein comes from TCRdb applying MiXCR to the PCR reads. The sample lists some 13,000 distinct CDR3 sequences, about 50% occurring once. Sequencing was performed on CD4+ T cells from blood, cultured in vitro. Receptors were obtained from a human donor who had recovered from COVID-19.

V gene TRBV5-1 combines with J gene TRBJ2-4; D not certain. The V gene's germline CDR1 is SGHRS and CDR2 YFSETQ. Trimming removed 5 bases from V and 2 bases from J, with 14 bases in between. This CDR3 spans 15 amino acids. The CDR3: CASRLLLGSKNIQYF. The DNA of the CDR3 is TGCGCCAGCAGGCTTCTCTTGGGGTCCAAAAACATTCAGTACTTC.

The chain has TRBV28 and TRBJ1-2; D is ambiguous. Between the trimmed V and J ends, which lost 7 bases and 0 bases, there was a span of 15 bases. The length of the CDR3 is 15 residues. CDR1 is MDHEN and CDR2 is SYDVKM in the germline V gene. The CDR3 reads CASTQRSHSNYGYTF. DNA for the CDR3: TGTGCCAGCACCCAGAGGAGCCATTCTAACTATGGCTACACCTTC.

This clonotype appeared once. This chain uses TRBV20-1 with TRBJ2-5, with TRBD1 matching over 7 bases. CDR1 and CDR2 (germline): DFQATT, SNEGSKA (reference sequence). This CDR3 has 12 amino acids. The J segment lost 3 bases and the V segment lost 4 bases, leaving 2 bases of the junction unmatched. The CDR3, as DNA: TGCAGTGCTACCGGGACAGAAGAGACCCAGTACTTC. Its translation: CSATGTEETQYF.

The gene calls are TRBV6-1 and TRBJ2-7; D remains unclear. This CDR3 region has 11 residues. Germline V lookup: CDR1 MNHNS, CDR2 SASEGT. Trimming cost V 4 bases and J 4 bases, with 5 bases left between them. CDR3 in amino acids: CASSGSYEQYF. The CDR3 DNA reads as TGTGCCAGCAGTGGGTCATACGAGCAGTACTTC.

The rearrangement uses TRBV11-3 and TRBJ2-3; D uncertain. The germline gives CDR1 SGHNT, CDR2 YENEEA. Trimming removed 5 bases at V and 0 bases at J, with 9 bases between. CDR3 length: 14 amino acids. Here the CDR3 reads CASSPPQSTDTQYF. The DNA for the CDR3 is TGTGCCAGCAGCCCCCCGCAGAGCACAGATACGCAGTATTTT.

V is TRBV19 and J is TRBJ2-2; 9 nucleotides agree with TRBD2. Per germline, CDR1 LNHDA and CDR2 SQIVND (reference sequence). CDR3 length: 15 amino acids. Trimming took 6 bases from V and 1 from J; bases not matched to a gene: 3. The chain's CDR3 is CASRPAGGNTGELFF. The CDR3 DNA sequence: TGTGCCAGTAGACCAGCGGGAGGGAACACCGGGGAGCTGTTTTTT. The full variable domain, with the rest looked up from reference TRBV19 and TRBJ2-2, is DGGITQSPKYLFRKEGQNVTLSCEQNLNHDAMYWYRQDPGQGLRLIYYSQIVNDFQKGDIAEGYSVSREKKESFPLTVTSAQKNPTAFYLCASRPAGGNTGELFFGEGSRLTVL.

This clonotype turned up a few times. The rearrangement joins TRBV7-9 to TRBJ1-2; 9 bases match TRBD1. V was clipped by 5 bases and J by 8 bases; unmatched bases: 6. The CDR3 runs to 13 residues. The V gene's germline CDR1 is SEHNR and CDR2 FQNEAQ (reference sequence). The DNA for the CDR3 is TGTGCCAGCAGCGAGACAGGGGGTCGAGGCTACACCTTC. It yields the protein CASSETGGRGYTF.